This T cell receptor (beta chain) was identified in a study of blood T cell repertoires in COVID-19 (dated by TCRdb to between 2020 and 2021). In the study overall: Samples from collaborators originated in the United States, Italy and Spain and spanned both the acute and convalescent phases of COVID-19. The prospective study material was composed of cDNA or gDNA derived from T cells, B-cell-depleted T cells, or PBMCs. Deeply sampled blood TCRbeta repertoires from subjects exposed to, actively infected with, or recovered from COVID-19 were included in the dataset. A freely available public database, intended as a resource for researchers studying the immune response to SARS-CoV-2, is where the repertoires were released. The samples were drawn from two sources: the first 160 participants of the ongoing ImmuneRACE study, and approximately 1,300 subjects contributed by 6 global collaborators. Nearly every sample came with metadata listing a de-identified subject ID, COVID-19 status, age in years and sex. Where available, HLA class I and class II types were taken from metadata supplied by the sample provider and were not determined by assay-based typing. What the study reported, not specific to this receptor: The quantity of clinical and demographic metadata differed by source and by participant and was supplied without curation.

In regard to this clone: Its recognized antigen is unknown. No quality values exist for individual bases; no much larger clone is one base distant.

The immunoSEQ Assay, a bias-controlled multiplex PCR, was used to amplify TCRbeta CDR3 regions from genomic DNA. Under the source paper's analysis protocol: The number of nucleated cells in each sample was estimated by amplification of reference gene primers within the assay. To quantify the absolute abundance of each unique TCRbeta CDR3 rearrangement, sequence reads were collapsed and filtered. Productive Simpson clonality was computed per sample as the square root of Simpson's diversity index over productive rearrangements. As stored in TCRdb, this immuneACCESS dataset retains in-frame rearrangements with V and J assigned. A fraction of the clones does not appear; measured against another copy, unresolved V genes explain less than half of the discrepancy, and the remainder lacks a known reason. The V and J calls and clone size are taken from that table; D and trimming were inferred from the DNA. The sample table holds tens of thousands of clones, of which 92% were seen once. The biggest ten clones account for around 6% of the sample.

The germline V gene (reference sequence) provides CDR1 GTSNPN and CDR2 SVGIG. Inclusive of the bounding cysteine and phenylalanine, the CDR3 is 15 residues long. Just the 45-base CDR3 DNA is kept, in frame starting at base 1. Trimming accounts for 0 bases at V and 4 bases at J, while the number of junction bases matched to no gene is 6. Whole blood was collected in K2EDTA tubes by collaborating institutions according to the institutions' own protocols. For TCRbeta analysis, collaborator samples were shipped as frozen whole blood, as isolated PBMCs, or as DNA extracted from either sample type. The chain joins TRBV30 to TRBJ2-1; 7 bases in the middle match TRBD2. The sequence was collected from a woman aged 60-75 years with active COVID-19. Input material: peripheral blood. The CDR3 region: CAWSVAAGYYNEQFF. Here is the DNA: TGTGCCTGGAGTGTAGCAGCGGGGTATTACAATGAGCAGTTCTTC.